The 9 T cell receptor beta chains reported below all come from one sample, sequenced in a study of a mutant IDH1 vaccine in newly diagnosed glioma. Their antigen targets remain unknown. Time point given: week 5, during vaccination. With topical imiquimod, each dose of the vaccine consisted of 300 ug of mutant IDH1 20-mer peptide. Assay used: immunoSEQ multiplex PCR; TCRdb lists only in-frame clones, some missing. Of tens of thousands of clones listed, just under 90% are singletons. The material sequenced was PBMCs, taken from a glioma patient whose treatment included an IDH1 peptide vaccine. All receptors derive from a woman between 40 and 50 years old with glioma.

This chain links TRBV28 with TRBJ1-1; the D is unclear. The germline V gene encodes CDR1 MDHEN and CDR2 SYDVKM. The length of the CDR3 is 14 residues. V lost 4 bases and J lost 7, with 16 bases in between. In DNA, the CDR3 is TGTGCCAGCAGTTCTACCCTCGACGGGATTGAAGCTTTCTTT. This gives the protein CASSSTLDGIEAFF. The variable domain in full, with the rest retrieved from reference TRBV28 and TRBJ1-1, is DVKVTQSSRYLVKRTGEKVFLECVQDMDHENMFWYRQDPGLGLRLIYFSYDVKMKEKGDIPEGYSVSREKKERFSLILESASTNQTSMYLCASSSTLDGIEAFFGQGTRLTVV.

This chain uses TRBV6-1 with TRBJ1-6; 7 nucleotides match TRBD1. This CDR3 comprises 16 residues. Trimming cost V 4 bases and J 9 bases; bases outside gene matches: 12. Germline V lookup: CDR1 MNHNS, CDR2 SASEGT. Written as DNA, the CDR3 is TGTGCCAGCAGTGTACCCAGGGGGATTCTGGGTTCACCCCTCCACTTT. Encoded protein: CASSVPRGILGSPLHF.

This sequence joins TRBV7-9 and TRBJ2-3; 11 bases agree with TRBD2. J lost 4 bases, V lost 5 bases, and 2 bases had no gene match. The CDR3 is 14 amino acids. CDR1 and CDR2 (germline): SEHNR, FQNEAQ (reference sequence). CDR3 residues: CASSRSGGADTQYF. CDR3 DNA: TGTGCCAGCAGCCGTAGCGGGGGGGCAGATACGCAGTATTTT.

The J gene is TRBJ2-3, the V gene TRBV10-3; the match to TRBD2 covers 15 bases. V lost 6 bases, J lost 7 bases, and 5 bases stayed unmatched. From germline, CDR1 is ENHRY and CDR2 SYGVKD. There are 15 residues in the CDR3. CDR3 sequence: CAIRVGLAGGNTQYF. The CDR3 nucleotides are TGTGCCATCAGAGTTGGACTAGCGGGGGGGAATACGCAGTATTTT.

V and J are TRBV11-2 and TRBJ2-7, with TRBD1 matching 9 bases. Germline CDR1 reads SGHAT; CDR2 reads FQNNGV. The CDR3 has 15 residues. The V segment lost 4 bases and the J segment 6 bases; nucleotides outside the gene matches: 10. CDR3: CASSSRTGESTEQYF. DNA of the CDR3: TGTGCCAGCAGCTCTAGGACAGGGGAAAGTACCGAGCAGTACTTC.

The chain carries TRBV7-2 and TRBJ1-5, with 8 bases that match TRBD1. This CDR3 is 14 amino acids long. Trimming at V came to 7 bases and at J to 7 bases, leaving 9 bases not matched to a gene. Germline CDR1 and CDR2: SGHTA and FQGNSA. CDR3 residues: CASTKDRVGQPQHF. CDR3 sequence (DNA): TGTGCCAGCACCAAGGACAGGGTGGGCCAGCCCCAGCATTTT.

V usage is TRBV2 and J usage is TRBJ2-7; 7 bases map to TRBD1. The trim removed 2 bases at V and 5 bases at J, leaving 9 bases unmatched. CDR1 is SNHLY and CDR2 is FYNNEI in the germline V gene. This CDR3 contains 15 residues. The CDR3 DNA sequence: TGTGCCAGCAGTGAAAGTGACAGGGATATCCACGAGCAGTACTTC. This translates into CASSESDRDIHEQYF.

The chain links TRBV27 to TRBJ1-5; no definite D call. V was cut by 7 bases and J by 0 bases, with 13 bases left in between. The CDR3 has 15 residues. Germline V gene sequence: CDR1 MNHEY, CDR2 SMNVEV (reference sequence). CDR3 region: CASKSGSFSNQPQHF. DNA of the CDR3: TGTGCCAGCAAATCGGGAAGTTTTAGCAATCAGCCCCAGCATTTT.

This clone is a singleton in its sample. The chain employs TRBV30 and TRBJ1-4; perhaps TRBD1 as D (6 bases). Trimming left V 0 bases short and J 7 bases short, with 12 bases between. The V gene's germline CDR1 is GTSNPN and CDR2 SVGIG (reference sequence). The CDR3 sequence is 14 residues long. CDR3 in DNA: TGTGCCTGGAGTGTAGGGGGGGGAGGTGAAAAACTGTTTTTT. It translates to CAWSVGGGGEKLFF.